The TCR beta chain described here comes from a study of beta chain features in type 1 diabetes. Per donor, one heparinised blood draw averaged roughly 120 mL. The V and J ends lost 0 bases and 6 bases, in that order; junction bases with no gene match: 8. The germline V gene has CDR1 LGHNA and CDR2 YNFKEQ. This CDR3 is 16 amino acids long. This clone was counted at least ten times. The target antigen is unknown. TCRB transcripts that were expressed got sequenced, as all of the isolated RNA had been reverse transcribed. Naive, central memory and regulatory T cell samples yielded around 3.9 million reads on average. Profiling relied on immunoSEQ multiplex PCR, and the TCRdb table lists in-frame clones only, not all of them. The table has approximately 200,000 clones, over 9.5% seen once. The study's findings and limits: In all four CD4+ subsets, TCRB CDR3 length was significantly, moderately reduced in type 1 diabetes.

The material sequenced was naive CD4+ T cells from blood. The chain combines TRBV4-2 with TRBJ2-4; 7 positions agree with TRBD2. The TCR originated in a woman aged 18-35 years in good health. The DNA for the CDR3 is TGTGCCAGCAGCCAAGATTCGAGGGCGGGGGTAAACATTCAGTACTTC. It codes for CASSQDSRAGVNIQYF.